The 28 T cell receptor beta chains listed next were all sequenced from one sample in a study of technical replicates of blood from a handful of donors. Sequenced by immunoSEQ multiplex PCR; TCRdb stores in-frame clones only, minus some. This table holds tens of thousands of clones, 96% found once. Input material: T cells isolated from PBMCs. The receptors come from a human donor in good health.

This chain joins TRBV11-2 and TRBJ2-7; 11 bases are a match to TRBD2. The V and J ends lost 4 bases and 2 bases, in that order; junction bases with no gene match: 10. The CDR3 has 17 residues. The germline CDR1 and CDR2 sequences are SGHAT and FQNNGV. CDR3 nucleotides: TGTGCCAGCAGCTCCCGACCCGGGGGACTAGCGGCCTACGAGCAGTACTTC. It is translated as CASSSRPGGLAAYEQYF.

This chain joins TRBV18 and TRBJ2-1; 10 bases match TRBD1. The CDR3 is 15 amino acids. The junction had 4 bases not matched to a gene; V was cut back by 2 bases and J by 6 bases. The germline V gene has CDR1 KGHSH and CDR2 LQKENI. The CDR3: CASSPDRGLPNEQFF. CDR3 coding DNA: TGTGCCAGCTCACCAGACAGGGGGCTTCCCAATGAGCAGTTCTTC.

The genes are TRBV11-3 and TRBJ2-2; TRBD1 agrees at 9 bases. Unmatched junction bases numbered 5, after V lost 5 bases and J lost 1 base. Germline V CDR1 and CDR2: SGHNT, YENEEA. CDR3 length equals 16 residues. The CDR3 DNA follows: TGTGCCAGCAGCCTAGGGACAGGGCGGAACACCGGGGAGCTGTTTTTT. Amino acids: CASSLGTGRNTGELFF.

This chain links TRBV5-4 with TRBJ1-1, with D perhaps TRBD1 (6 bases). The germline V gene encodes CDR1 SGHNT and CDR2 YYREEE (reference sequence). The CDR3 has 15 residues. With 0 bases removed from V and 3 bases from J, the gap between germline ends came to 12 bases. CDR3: CASSLGGRGHTEAFF. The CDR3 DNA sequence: TGTGCCAGCAGCTTGGGGGGCAGGGGACACACTGAAGCTTTCTTT. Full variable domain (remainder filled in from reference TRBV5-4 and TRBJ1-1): ETGVTQSPTHLIKTRGQQVTLRCSSQSGHNTVSWYQQALGQGPQFIFQYYREEENGRGNFPPRFSGLQFPNYSSELNVNALELDDSALYLCASSLGGRGHTEAFFGQGTRLTVV.

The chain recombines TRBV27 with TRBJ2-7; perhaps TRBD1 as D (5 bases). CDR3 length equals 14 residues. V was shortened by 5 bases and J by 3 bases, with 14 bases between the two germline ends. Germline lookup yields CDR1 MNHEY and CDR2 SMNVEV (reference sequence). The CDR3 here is CASSPTDNFYEQYF. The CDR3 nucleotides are TGTGCCAGCAGTCCAACGGACAATTTCTACGAGCAGTACTTC.

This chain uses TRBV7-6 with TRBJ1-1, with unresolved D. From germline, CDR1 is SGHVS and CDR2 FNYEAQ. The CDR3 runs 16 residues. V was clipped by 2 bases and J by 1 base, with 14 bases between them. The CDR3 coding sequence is TGTGCCAGCAGCTTACCATCCCCCCCATCGAACACTGAAGCTTTCTTT. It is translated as CASSLPSPPSNTEAFF.

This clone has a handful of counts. CDR3 amino acids: CASSIGTGIQYSPGANVLTF. The CDR3 DNA reads as TGTGCCAGTAGTATAGGAACAGGGATCCAATATAGCCCTGGGGCCAACGTCCTGACTTTC. V gene TRBV19 combines with J gene TRBJ2-6; D is perhaps TRBD1 (6 bases). The CDR3 sequence is 20 residues long. CDR1 and CDR2 from the germline V gene are LNHDA and SQIVND (reference sequence). V was trimmed by 1 base and J by 2 bases, leaving 21 bases between them.

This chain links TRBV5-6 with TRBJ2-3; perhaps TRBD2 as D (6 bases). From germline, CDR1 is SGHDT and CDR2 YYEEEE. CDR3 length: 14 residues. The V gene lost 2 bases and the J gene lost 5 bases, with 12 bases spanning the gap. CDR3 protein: CASSFRAGGDTQYF. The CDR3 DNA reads TGTGCCAGCAGCTTCCGGGCCGGGGGAGATACGCAGTATTTT.

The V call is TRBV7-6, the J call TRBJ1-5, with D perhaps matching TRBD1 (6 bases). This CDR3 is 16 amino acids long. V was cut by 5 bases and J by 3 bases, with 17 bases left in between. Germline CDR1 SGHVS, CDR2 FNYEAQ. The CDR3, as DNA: TGTGCCAGCAGCCCCCGTTCAGGGGTCTTCAATCAGCCCCAGCATTTT. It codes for CASSPRSGVFNQPQHF.

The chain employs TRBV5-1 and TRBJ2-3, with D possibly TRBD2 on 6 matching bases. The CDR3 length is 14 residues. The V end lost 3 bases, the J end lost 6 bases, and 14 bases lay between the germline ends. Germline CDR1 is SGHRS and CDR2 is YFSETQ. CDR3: CASSWTTSTDTQYF. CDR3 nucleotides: TGCGCCAGCAGCTGGACGACTAGTACCGATACGCAGTATTTT.

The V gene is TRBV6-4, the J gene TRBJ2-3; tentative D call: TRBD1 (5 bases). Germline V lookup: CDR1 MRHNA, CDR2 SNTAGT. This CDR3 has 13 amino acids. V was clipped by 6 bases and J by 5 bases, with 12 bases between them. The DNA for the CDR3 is TGTGCCAGCAGCCAAGGGGATGGAGATACGCAGTATTTT. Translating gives CASSQGDGDTQYF.

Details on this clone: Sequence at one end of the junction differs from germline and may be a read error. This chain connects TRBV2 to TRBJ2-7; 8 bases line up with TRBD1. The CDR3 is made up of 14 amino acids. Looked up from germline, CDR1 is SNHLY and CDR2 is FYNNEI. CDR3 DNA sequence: TGTGCCAGCAGTCTCCGCGCGGACAGGGACCCTGGGGGCTTC. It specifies CASSLRADRDPGGF.

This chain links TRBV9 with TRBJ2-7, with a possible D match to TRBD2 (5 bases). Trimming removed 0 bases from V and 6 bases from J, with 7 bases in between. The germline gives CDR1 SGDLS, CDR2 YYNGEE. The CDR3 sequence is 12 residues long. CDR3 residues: CASSVEGGEQYF. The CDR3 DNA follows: TGTGCCAGCAGCGTAGAAGGAGGCGAGCAGTACTTC.

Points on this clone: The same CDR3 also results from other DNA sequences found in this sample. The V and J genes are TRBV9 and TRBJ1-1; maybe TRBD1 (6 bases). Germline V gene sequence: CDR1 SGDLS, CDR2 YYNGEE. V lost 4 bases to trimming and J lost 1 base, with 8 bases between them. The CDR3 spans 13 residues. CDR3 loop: CASSPTGNTEAFF. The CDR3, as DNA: TGTGCCAGCAGCCCGACAGGGAACACTGAAGCTTTCTTT.

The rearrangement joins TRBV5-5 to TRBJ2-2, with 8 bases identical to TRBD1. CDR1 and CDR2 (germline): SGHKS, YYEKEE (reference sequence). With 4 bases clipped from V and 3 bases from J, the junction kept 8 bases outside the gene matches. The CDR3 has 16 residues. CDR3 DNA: TGTGCCAGCAGCACCAGGACAGGGTATGACACCGGGGAGCTGTTTTTT. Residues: CASSTRTGYDTGELFF.

Here the CDR3 reads CASSPREEEKLFF. The CDR3 DNA is TGTGCCAGCAGCCCCCGAGAGGAAGAAAAACTGTTTTTT. The chain combines TRBV7-9 with TRBJ1-4, with unresolved D. The length of the CDR3 is 13 residues. Deletions cut 5 bases from V and 8 bases from J, with 12 bases between. Germline-derived CDR1 and CDR2 are SEHNR and FQNEAQ (reference sequence).

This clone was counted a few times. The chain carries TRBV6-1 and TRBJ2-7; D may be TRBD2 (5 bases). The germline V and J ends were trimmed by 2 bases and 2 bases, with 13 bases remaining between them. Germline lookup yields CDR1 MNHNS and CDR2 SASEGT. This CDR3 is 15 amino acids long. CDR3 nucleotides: TGTGCCAGCAGTGAACCCGCGGGCCTGCCCTACGAGCAGTACTTC. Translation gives CASSEPAGLPYEQYF.

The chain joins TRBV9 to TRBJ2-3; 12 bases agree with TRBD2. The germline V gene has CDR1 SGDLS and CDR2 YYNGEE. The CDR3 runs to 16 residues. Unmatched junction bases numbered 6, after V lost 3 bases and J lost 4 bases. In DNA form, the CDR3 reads TGTGCCAGCAGCGAGGGACTAGCGGGTGTCTCAGATACGCAGTATTTT. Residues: CASSEGLAGVSDTQYF.

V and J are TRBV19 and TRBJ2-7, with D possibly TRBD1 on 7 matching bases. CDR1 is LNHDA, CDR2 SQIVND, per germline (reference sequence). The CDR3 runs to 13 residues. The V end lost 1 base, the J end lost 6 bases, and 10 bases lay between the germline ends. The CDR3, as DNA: TGTGCCAGTAGTATAGGCGGGACAGCCGAGCAGTACTTC. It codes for CASSIGGTAEQYF.

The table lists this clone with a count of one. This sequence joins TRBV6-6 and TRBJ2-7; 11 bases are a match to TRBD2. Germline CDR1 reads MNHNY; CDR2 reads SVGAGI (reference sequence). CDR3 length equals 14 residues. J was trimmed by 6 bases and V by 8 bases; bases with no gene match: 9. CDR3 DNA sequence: TGTGCCAGCCGATTAACTAGCGGGAGTGGCGAGCAGTACTTC. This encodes CASRLTSGSGEQYF.

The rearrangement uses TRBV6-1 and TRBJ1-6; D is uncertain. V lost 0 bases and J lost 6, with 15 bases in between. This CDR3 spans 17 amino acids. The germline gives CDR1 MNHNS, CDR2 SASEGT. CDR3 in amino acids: CASSEAKQVVFNSPLHF. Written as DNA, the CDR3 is TGTGCCAGCAGTGAAGCTAAGCAGGTTGTTTTTAATTCACCCCTCCACTTT.

The CDR3 DNA is TGTGCCAGCAGCCCCTCGGGACTTGACACCGGGGAGCTGTTTTTT. Protein product: CASSPSGLDTGELFF. The chain has TRBV9 and TRBJ2-2; D is perhaps TRBD2 (6 bases). This CDR3 has 15 amino acids. Deletions cut 4 bases from V and 3 bases from J, with 13 bases between. Germline V CDR1 and CDR2: SGDLS, YYNGEE.

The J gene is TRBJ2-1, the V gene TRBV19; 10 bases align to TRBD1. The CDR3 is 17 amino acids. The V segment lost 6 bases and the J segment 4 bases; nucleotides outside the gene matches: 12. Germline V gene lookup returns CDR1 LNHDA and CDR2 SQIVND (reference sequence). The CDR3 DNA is TGTGCCAGTAGCCCCGGGACAGGGGTTCCACCTTACAATGAGCAGTTCTTC. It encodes CASSPGTGVPPYNEQFF.

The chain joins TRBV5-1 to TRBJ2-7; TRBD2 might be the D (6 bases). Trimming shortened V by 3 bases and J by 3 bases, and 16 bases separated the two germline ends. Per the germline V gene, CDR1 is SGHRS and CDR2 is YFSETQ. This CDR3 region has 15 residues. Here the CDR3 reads CASSYDSGEVYEQYF. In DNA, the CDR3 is TGCGCCAGCAGCTACGACTCGGGGGAGGTCTACGAGCAGTACTTC.

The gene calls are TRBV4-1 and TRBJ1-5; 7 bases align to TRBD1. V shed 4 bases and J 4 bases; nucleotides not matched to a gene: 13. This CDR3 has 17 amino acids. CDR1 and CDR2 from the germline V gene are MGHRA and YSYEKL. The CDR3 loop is CASSRTTGTYYNQPQHF. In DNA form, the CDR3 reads TGCGCCAGCAGCCGAACGACAGGGACCTACTATAATCAGCCCCAGCATTTT.

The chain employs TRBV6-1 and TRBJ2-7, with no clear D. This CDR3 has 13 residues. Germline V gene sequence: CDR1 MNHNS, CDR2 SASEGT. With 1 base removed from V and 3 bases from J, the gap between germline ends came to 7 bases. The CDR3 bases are TGTGCCAGCAGTGAAGATCTAGGCTACGAGCAGTACTTC. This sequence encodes CASSEDLGYEQYF.

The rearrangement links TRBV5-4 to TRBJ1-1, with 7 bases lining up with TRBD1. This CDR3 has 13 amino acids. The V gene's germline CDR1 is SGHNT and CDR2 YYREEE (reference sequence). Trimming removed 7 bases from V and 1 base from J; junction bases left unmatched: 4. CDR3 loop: CASGDRANTEAFF. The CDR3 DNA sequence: TGTGCCAGCGGAGACAGGGCGAACACTGAAGCTTTCTTT.

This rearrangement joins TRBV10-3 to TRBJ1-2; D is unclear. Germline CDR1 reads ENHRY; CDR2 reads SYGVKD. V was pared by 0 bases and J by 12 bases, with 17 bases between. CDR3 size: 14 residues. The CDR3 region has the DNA TGTGCCATCAGTGAGTCGACGGGTATCGAGCGTAACACCTTC. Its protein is CAISESTGIERNTF.